This TCR beta chain appears in the sequencing data of a study of T cell repertoires in breast cancer (TCRdb year 2016). In terms of the full investigation: The study profiled tumors, lymph nodes and peripheral blood lymphocytes from breast cancer patients, plus peripheral blood from healthy control donors. Most of the 20 to 25 patient tumors analyzed for shared TCRs were ER+/PR+. The controls were nine healthy donors whose age range was similar to that of the patients. On average, sequencing produced approximately 500,000 sequences per sample, which came to roughly 10 reads per input cell. Given the low mutational burden of breast cancer and the rarity of common mutations in breast cancer, it was reasoned that TCRs shared between breast cancer patients would target shared antigens. After being minced and digested with Liberase and DNase, tumors and tumor-involved lymph nodes were passed through 70-um and 40-um filters. Tumor-free lymph nodes were processed with no enzymatic digestion, and blood samples were separated using Ficoll. The paper's findings and limits, for the study overall: Discarding singleton TCRs and sampling only part of each tumor may have missed genuine antitumor clones. Emulsion RT-PCR was considered qualitative rather than quantitative, because transcript abundance and primer differences skewed the recovery of clones. Roughly 19 TCR pairs were shared across seven or more patient tumors and were rarely found in control blood, which suggested possible tumor specificity. Shared TCRs were encoded by various nucleotide sequences, which suggests selection and expansion based on antigen. Compared with tumor-free nodes, tumor-involved sentinel lymph nodes shared about fourfold more TCRs with matched tumor repertoires (roughly 7.3% versus 1.9%).

This clonotype was seen more than once but under ten times. Its antigen is not yet known. Per-nucleotide qualities are absent, and no much larger clonotype sits a single base away. Library method: emulsion pairing. A second nested PCR with blocking oligos suppressed unpaired genes, then a third nested PCR added Illumina adaptors and barcodes. Each master mix for emulsion RT-PCR held about 5,000-270,000 T cells along with C-region, Stepout and V-region primers. The emulsions were generated using the Micellula Emulsion and Purification Kit, and the RT-PCR was run with Qiagen OneStep RT-PCR reagents. Pooled libraries were sequenced on an Illumina MiSeq with paired-end 2 x 250 reads. The study's processing was this. In Galaxy, read pairs were joined and then clipped at the engineered overlap into separate alpha and beta files, and any unclipped reads were discarded. To assign alpha-beta pairs, the researchers used CompleteTCR, a MiTCR-based pipeline that relies on an R script to link chains sharing read cluster identifiers. TCR sequences observed only once, about 1-3.2%, were removed as potential sequencing errors. TCRdb itself trimmed the public reads at Q25 with fastp, ran MiXCR and retained productive beta chains. Duplicate CDR3 protein sequences are folded into a single record with the most common DNA and genes. These V and J calls are TCRdb output, not the study's own analysis. The sample includes roughly 38,000 distinct CDR3 sequences, with about 48% observed a single time. In total, the top ten clones hold 50% to 65% of the sample.

Paired alpha-beta TCRs of CD8+ T cells were analyzed using an expanded emulsion RT-PCR method with primers for all TCR V genes. Before emulsion RT-PCR, CD8+ T cells were isolated with a CD8 positive selection kit and incubated overnight in 10 IU/mL IL-2. The receptor comes from a pool of human donors with breast cancer or a healthy control (not recorded which). Sequenced input: CD8+ T cells.

The CDR3 reads CAIRREVEEKLFF. The nucleotide sequence is TGTGCCATCAGGAGGGAGGTGGAGGAAAAACTGTTTTTT. The chain is assembled from TRBV10-3 and TRBJ1-4; too little of a D gene remains to name it. CDR1 and CDR2 (ENHRY, SYGVKD) derive from the germline V gene. The V end loses 6 bases and the J end loses 8 bases, and a stretch of 13 bases separates them. The CDR3 numbers 13 residues from cysteine through phenylalanine. The CDR3 DNA has 39 bases and is translated from base 1.